This T cell receptor beta chain appears in the sequencing data of a study of blood T cell repertoires in COVID-19. The authors' processing: Scientists estimated how many nucleated cells there were by amplifying reference gene primers. The repertoire was sequenced with immunoSEQ multiplex PCR; TCRdb's copy has only in-frame clones and lacks some. V and J calls and clone size are those listed in that table; D and trimming were worked out from the DNA. The sample carries 180,000 or so clones, around 87% recorded once. J gave up 4 bases and V 2 bases, and 7 bases lay outside the gene matches. Germline V gene sequence: CDR1 MNHEY, CDR2 SVGEGT. This CDR3 region has 15 residues.

Material: peripheral blood. The chain joins TRBV6-2 or TRBV6-3 to TRBJ1-2; 7 bases align to TRBD1. This sequence originates from a woman in her twenties or thirties with active or convalescent COVID-19. Here the CDR3 reads CASSYGDREFYGYTF. DNA of the CDR3: TGTGCCAGCAGTTACGGGGACAGAGAATTCTATGGCTACACCTTC.